Reported below is one T cell receptor (beta chain). Its antigen is not known. It was 80,000 to 100,000 TCR templates that were assayed per sample. Profiling relied on immunoSEQ multiplex PCR, and the TCRdb table lists in-frame clones only, not all of them. The sample has over 85,000 clones, approximately 93% seen once. This sample was taken from a study of siplizumab effects on memory and regulatory T cells. Study observations and caveats: In roughly 75-96% of proliferating CD4+ or CD8+ clones, a naive or memory phenotype could not be assigned. Left unconfirmed was the suppressive function of proliferating Tregs from siplizumab cultures.

Unmatched junction bases numbered 6, after V lost 6 bases and J lost 0 bases. The CDR3 is 15 amino acids. Germline-derived CDR1 and CDR2 are LNHNV and YYDKDF (reference sequence). The chain uses TRBV15 and TRBJ2-3; 7 bases align to TRBD1. The sample comprised non-Treg CD4+ T cells sorted from blood. The receptor was derived from a human donor in good health. CDR3 sequence (DNA): TGTGCCACCAGTTTCCGGGACAGAAGCACAGATACGCAGTATTTT. Amino acid sequence: CATSFRDRSTDTQYF.